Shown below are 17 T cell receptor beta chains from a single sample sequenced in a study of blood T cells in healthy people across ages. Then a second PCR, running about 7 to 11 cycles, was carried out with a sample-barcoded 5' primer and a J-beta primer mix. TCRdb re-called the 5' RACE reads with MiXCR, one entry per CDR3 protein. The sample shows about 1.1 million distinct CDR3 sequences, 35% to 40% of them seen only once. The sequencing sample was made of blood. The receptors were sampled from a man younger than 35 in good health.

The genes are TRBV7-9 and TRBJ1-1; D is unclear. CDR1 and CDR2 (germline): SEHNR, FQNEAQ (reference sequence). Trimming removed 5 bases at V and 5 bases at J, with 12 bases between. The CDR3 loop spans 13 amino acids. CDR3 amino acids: CASSPSEKTEAFF. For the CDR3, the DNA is TGTGCCAGCAGCCCTTCGGAGAAGACTGAAGCTTTCTTT.

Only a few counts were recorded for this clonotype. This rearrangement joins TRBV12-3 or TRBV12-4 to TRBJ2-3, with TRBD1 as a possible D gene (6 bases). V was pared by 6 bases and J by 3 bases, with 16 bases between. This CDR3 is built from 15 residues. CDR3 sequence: CASSTNRVKTDTQYF. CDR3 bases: TGTGCCAGCAGCACAAACAGGGTTAAAACAGATACGCAGTATTTT.

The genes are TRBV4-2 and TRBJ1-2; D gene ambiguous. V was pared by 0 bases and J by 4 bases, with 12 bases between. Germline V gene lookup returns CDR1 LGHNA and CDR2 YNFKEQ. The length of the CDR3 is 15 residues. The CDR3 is CASSQELEGIYGYTF. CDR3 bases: TGTGCCAGCAGCCAAGAACTTGAGGGAATCTATGGCTACACCTTC.

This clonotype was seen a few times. The CDR3 DNA is TGTGCCAGCAGACCCGGACAGTTAGACAATGAGCAGTTCTTC. Translation: CASRPGQLDNEQFF. This chain connects TRBV12-3 or TRBV12-4 to TRBJ2-1; maybe TRBD1 (6 bases). Trimming shortened V by 6 bases and J by 5 bases, and 14 bases separated the two germline ends. The CDR3 consists of 14 residues.

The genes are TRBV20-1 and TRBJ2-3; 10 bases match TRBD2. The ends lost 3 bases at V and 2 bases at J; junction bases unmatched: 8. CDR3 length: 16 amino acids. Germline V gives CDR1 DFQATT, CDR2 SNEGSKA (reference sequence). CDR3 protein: CSASRVAGGFTDTQYF. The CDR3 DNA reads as TGCAGTGCTAGTAGGGTAGCGGGGGGTTTCACAGATACGCAGTATTTT.

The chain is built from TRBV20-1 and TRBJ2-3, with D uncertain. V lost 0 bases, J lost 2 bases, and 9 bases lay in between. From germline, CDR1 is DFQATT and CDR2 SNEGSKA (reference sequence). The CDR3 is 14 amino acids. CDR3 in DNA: TGCAGTGCTAGAGACGGATCGACCACAGATACGCAGTATTTT. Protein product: CSARDGSTTDTQYF.

In DNA form, the CDR3 reads TGTGCCTGGAGTCTCGAATTGAATGAGCAGTTCTTC. This sequence encodes CAWSLELNEQFF. This rearrangement joins TRBV30 to TRBJ2-1; D is ambiguous. V was trimmed by 2 bases and J by 7 bases, leaving 9 bases between them. The germline V gene has CDR1 GTSNPN and CDR2 SVGIG (reference sequence). CDR3 length: 12 amino acids.

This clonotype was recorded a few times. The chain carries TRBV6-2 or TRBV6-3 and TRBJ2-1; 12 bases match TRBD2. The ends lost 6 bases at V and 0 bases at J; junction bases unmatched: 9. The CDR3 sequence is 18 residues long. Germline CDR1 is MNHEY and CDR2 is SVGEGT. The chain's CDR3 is CASRAGLAGYSSYNEQFF. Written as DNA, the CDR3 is TGTGCCAGCAGAGCCGGACTAGCGGGGTACAGCTCCTACAATGAGCAGTTCTTC.

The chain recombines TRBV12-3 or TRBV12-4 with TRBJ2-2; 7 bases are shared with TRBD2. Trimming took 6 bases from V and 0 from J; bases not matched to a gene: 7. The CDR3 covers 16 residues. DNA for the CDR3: TGTGCCAGCAGGCGGGGAGGGTTCGCGAACACCGGGGAGCTGTTTTTT. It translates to CASRRGGFANTGELFF.

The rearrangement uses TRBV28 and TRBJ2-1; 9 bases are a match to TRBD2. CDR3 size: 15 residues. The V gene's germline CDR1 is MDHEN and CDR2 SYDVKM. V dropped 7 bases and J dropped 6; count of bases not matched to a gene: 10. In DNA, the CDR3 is TGTGCCAGCAATATCATAGCGGGGGCCCGCAATGAGCAGTTCTTC. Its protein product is CASNIIAGARNEQFF.

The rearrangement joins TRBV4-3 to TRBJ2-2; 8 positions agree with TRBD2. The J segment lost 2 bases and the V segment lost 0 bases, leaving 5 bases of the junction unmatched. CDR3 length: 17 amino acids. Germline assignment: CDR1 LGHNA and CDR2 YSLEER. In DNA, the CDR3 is TGCGCCAGCAGCCAAGAACCCACTAGCGGAAACACCGGGGAGCTGTTTTTT. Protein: CASSQEPTSGNTGELFF.

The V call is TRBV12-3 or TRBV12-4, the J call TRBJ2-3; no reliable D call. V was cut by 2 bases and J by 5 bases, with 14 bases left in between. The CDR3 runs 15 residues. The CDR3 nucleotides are TGTGCCAGCAGTTTAAGACTGGTCAATCTAGATACGCAGTATTTT. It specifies CASSLRLVNLDTQYF.

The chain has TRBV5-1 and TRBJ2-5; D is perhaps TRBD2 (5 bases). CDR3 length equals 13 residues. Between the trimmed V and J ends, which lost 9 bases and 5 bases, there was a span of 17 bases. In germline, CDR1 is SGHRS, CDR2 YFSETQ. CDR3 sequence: CATRDSGWETQYF. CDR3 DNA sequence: TGCGCCACACGGGATTCCGGATGGGAGACCCAGTACTTC.

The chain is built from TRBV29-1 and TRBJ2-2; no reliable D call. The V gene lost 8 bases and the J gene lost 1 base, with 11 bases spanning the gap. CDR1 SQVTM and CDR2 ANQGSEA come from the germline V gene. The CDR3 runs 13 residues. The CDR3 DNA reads TGCAGCACACGTGGGCAGAACACCGGGGAGCTGTTTTTT. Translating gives CSTRGQNTGELFF.

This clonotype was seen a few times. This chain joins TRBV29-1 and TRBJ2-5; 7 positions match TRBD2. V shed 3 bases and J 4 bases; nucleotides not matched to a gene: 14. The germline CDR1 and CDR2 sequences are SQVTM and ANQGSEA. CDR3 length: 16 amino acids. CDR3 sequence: CSVEERLARPPETQYF. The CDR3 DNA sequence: TGCAGCGTTGAGGAGCGACTAGCCCGACCCCCAGAGACCCAGTACTTC.

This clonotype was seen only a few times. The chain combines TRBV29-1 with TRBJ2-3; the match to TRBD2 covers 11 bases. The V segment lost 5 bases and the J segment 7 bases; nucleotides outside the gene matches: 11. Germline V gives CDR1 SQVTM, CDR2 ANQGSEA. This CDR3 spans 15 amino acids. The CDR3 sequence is CSVRPSGGSPNTQYF. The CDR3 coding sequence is TGCAGCGTTCGTCCTAGCGGGGGGTCTCCGAATACGCAGTATTTT.

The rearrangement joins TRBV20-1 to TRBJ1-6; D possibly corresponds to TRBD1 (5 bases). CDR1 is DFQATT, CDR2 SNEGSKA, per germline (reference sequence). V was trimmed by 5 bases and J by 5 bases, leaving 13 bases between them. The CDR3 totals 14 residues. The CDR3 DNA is TGCAGTGCTGGCCGGGACGGGAATAATTCACCCCTCCACTTT. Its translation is CSAGRDGNNSPLHF.